The clone carrying this TCR beta chain was seen only a few times. No antigen is known for it. Trimming took off 0 bases at V and 3 bases at J, with 12 bases between the two ends. Per germline, CDR1 MGHRA and CDR2 YSYEKL. The CDR3 consists of 17 residues. TCRdb redid the calling of the reads with MiXCR, one entry per CDR3 protein. The sample includes more than 400,000 distinct CDR3 sequences, about 30% seen only once; the top ten take less than 15%. This sample stems from a study of T cell repertoires in cytomegalovirus infection. Study outcomes and limitations: Carriers of CMV plus the relevant HLA were identified by cumulative public TCR beta family frequency.

This sequence joins TRBV4-1 and TRBJ1-6; the D is unclear. The sequence came from a human donor in good health (CMV status not recorded). Some clones in this sample may be carry-over from other donors' samples. Sequenced input: PBMCs. The CDR3, as DNA: TGCGCCAGCAGCCAAGATGTGGTACAGATCTATAATTCACCCCTCCACTTT. Encoded protein: CASSQDVVQIYNSPLHF.